This is a list of T cell receptor beta chains from one sample in a study of cytomegalovirus exposure and HLA in healthy donors. Some clones are missing from TCRdb's copy, which holds only in-frame ones; the method was immunoSEQ multiplex PCR. The sample yields around 130,000 clones, 60% to 80% seen once. The sequenced material came from PBMCs. These receptor sequences come from a man between 45 and 60 years old in good health and CMV-seronegative. CDR3s include the opening cysteine and the closing phenylalanine or tryptophan. The order of the fields is J gene, CDR3 length, clone size, D gene, V gene, CDR3 DNA, CDR3 protein. The D gene is left open where the match is weak. A row's size may be missing; if present it is once, few, many or a size class.

j_call: TRBJ2-1; cdr3_length: 15; clone_size: NA; d_call: TRBD2; v_call: TRBV13; cdr3_nt: TGTGCCAGCAGCTTGGAGCGGGAGATCGGGAATGAGCAGTTCTTC; cdr3_aa: CASSLEREIGNEQFF
j_call: TRBJ2-3; cdr3_length: 16; clone_size: once; d_call: TRBD2; v_call: TRBV28; cdr3_nt: TGTGCCAGCAGTTTTATACTAGCGGGAGGTGCAGATACGCAGTATTTT; cdr3_aa: CASSFILAGGADTQYF
j_call: TRBJ2-1; cdr3_length: 15; clone_size: NA; d_call: NA; v_call: TRBV28; cdr3_nt: TGTGCCAGCAGTTCTCATAGGGAGTGGGTCAATGAGCAGTTCTTC; cdr3_aa: CASSSHREWVNEQFF
j_call: TRBJ2-7; cdr3_length: 12; clone_size: NA; d_call: NA; v_call: TRBV2; cdr3_nt: TGTGCCAGCAGGCGCCCACCCTACGAGCAGTACTTC; cdr3_aa: CASRRPPYEQYF
j_call: TRBJ2-5; cdr3_length: 14; clone_size: once; d_call: NA; v_call: TRBV6-1; cdr3_nt: TGTGCCAGCAATGGAGGGGGCGCGGGAGAGACCCAGTACTTC; cdr3_aa: CASNGGGAGETQYF
j_call: TRBJ2-5; cdr3_length: 14; clone_size: NA; d_call: NA; v_call: TRBV5-1; cdr3_nt: TGCGCCAGCACTCCGGGTAACTACCAAGAGACCCAGTACTTC; cdr3_aa: CASTPGNYQETQYF
j_call: TRBJ2-1; cdr3_length: 11; clone_size: NA; d_call: NA; v_call: TRBV30; cdr3_nt: TGTGCCTTACAGGGCGGACGTGAGCAGTTCTTC; cdr3_aa: CALQGGREQFF
j_call: TRBJ2-7; cdr3_length: 14; clone_size: NA; d_call: TRBD2; v_call: TRBV13; cdr3_nt: TGTGCCAGCAGCATAGGGACTAGCGGATACGAGCAGTACTTC; cdr3_aa: CASSIGTSGYEQYF
j_call: TRBJ2-1; cdr3_length: 14; clone_size: NA; d_call: TRBD2; v_call: TRBV11-3; cdr3_nt: TGTGCCAGCAGCCTGCTGGGACTAGACAATGAGCAGTTCTTC; cdr3_aa: CASSLLGLDNEQFF
j_call: TRBJ2-3; cdr3_length: 14; clone_size: NA; d_call: NA; v_call: TRBV7-2; cdr3_nt: TGTGCCAGCAGCTTATCAGGGGGCACAGATACGCAGTATTTT; cdr3_aa: CASSLSGGTDTQYF
j_call: TRBJ1-5; cdr3_length: 17; clone_size: NA; d_call: TRBD1; v_call: TRBV19; cdr3_nt: TGTGCCAGTAGTATAGCCCTTTCGGGACAGTACAATCAGCCCCAGCATTTT; cdr3_aa: CASSIALSGQYNQPQHF
j_call: TRBJ2-2; cdr3_length: 15; clone_size: few; d_call: NA; v_call: TRBV7-8; cdr3_nt: TGTGCCAGCAGCTTAACCCTCAGGGTCACCGGGGAGCTGTTTTTT; cdr3_aa: CASSLTLRVTGELFF
j_call: TRBJ2-1; cdr3_length: 14; clone_size: NA; d_call: TRBD2; v_call: TRBV29-1; cdr3_nt: TGCAGCGTTGATTCGACTAGCCGCCGTAATGAGCAGTTCTTC; cdr3_aa: CSVDSTSRRNEQFF
j_call: TRBJ1-2; cdr3_length: 16; clone_size: NA; d_call: NA; v_call: TRBV10-3; cdr3_nt: TGTGCCATCAGTGAGTCGACTCGTTCCGATAACTATGGCTACACCTTC; cdr3_aa: CAISESTRSDNYGYTF
j_call: TRBJ2-5; cdr3_length: 15; clone_size: few; d_call: TRBD2; v_call: TRBV2; cdr3_nt: TGTGCCAGCAGTGCAACTAGCGGACCTCAAGAGACCCAGTACTTC; cdr3_aa: CASSATSGPQETQYF
j_call: TRBJ1-2; cdr3_length: 14; clone_size: NA; d_call: TRBD1; v_call: TRBV10-1; cdr3_nt: TGCGCCAGCAGGGGACAGGGGGCGCTTTTTGGCTACACCTTC; cdr3_aa: CASRGQGALFGYTF
j_call: TRBJ2-2; cdr3_length: 15; clone_size: NA; d_call: TRBD1; v_call: TRBV9; cdr3_nt: TGTGCCAGCAGCGTAGACAGGGGTGTATCCGGGGAGCTGTTTTTT; cdr3_aa: CASSVDRGVSGELFF
j_call: TRBJ2-7; cdr3_length: 15; clone_size: NA; d_call: TRBD1; v_call: TRBV5-1; cdr3_nt: TGCGCCAGCAGCCCAGGACAGGGGGTAAGGGGTGAGCAGTACTTC; cdr3_aa: CASSPGQGVRGEQYF
j_call: TRBJ2-4; cdr3_length: 14; clone_size: NA; d_call: NA; v_call: TRBV30; cdr3_nt: TGTGCCTGGAGTGTGGGCAGGGCCAAAAACATTCAGTACTTC; cdr3_aa: CAWSVGRAKNIQYF
j_call: TRBJ2-5; cdr3_length: 14; clone_size: few; d_call: TRBD1; v_call: TRBV5-1; cdr3_nt: TGCGCCAGCAGCTCCGGGACAGCTCAAGAGACCCAGTACTTC; cdr3_aa: CASSSGTAQETQYF
j_call: TRBJ2-3; cdr3_length: 13; clone_size: NA; d_call: NA; v_call: TRBV19; cdr3_nt: TGTGCCAGTAGTATCCCCTCCGGGGATACGCAGTATTTT; cdr3_aa: CASSIPSGDTQYF
j_call: TRBJ1-1; cdr3_length: 13; clone_size: NA; d_call: NA; v_call: TRBV10-3; cdr3_nt: TGTGCCCCTCCACCCCCAGGGGTGGGTGAAGCTTTCTTT; cdr3_aa: CAPPPPGVGEAFF
j_call: TRBJ2-7; cdr3_length: 15; clone_size: NA; d_call: NA; v_call: TRBV6-6; cdr3_nt: TGTGCCAGCAGTTACAAATTTAGCGGATCCTACGAGCAGTACTTC; cdr3_aa: CASSYKFSGSYEQYF
j_call: TRBJ2-3; cdr3_length: 14; clone_size: NA; d_call: NA; v_call: TRBV2; cdr3_nt: TGTGCCAGCAGAGAGCGGATAAGCACAGATACGCAGTATTTT; cdr3_aa: CASRERISTDTQYF
j_call: TRBJ2-1; cdr3_length: 15; clone_size: NA; d_call: TRBD2; v_call: TRBV19; cdr3_nt: TGTGCCAGTAGTATGGGGACTAGCGGGTACAATGAGCAGTTCTTC; cdr3_aa: CASSMGTSGYNEQFF
j_call: TRBJ2-7; cdr3_length: 11; clone_size: once; d_call: NA; v_call: TRBV20-1; cdr3_nt: TGCAGTGCAACGGACAGTGACGAGCAGTACTTC; cdr3_aa: CSATDSDEQYF
j_call: TRBJ1-1; cdr3_length: 14; clone_size: few; d_call: NA; v_call: TRBV5-1; cdr3_nt: TGCGCCAGCCGACTTGAAGGGGTGAACACTGAAGCTTTCTTT; cdr3_aa: CASRLEGVNTEAFF
j_call: TRBJ2-1; cdr3_length: 17; clone_size: once; d_call: TRBD2; v_call: TRBV7-9; cdr3_nt: TGTGCCAGCAGCTTCGGAGCGGGAGGGCCGGGGTACAATGAGCAGTTCTTC; cdr3_aa: CASSFGAGGPGYNEQFF
j_call: TRBJ2-6; cdr3_length: 14; clone_size: NA; d_call: NA; v_call: TRBV7-3; cdr3_nt: TGTGCCAGCAGCGGGGCTCCCGGGGCCAACGTCCTGACTTTC; cdr3_aa: CASSGAPGANVLTF
j_call: TRBJ1-5; cdr3_length: 15; clone_size: NA; d_call: TRBD1; v_call: TRBV19; cdr3_nt: TGTGCCAGTAAGTCCACAGGGGGCGCGGATCAGCCCCAGCATTTT; cdr3_aa: CASKSTGGADQPQHF
j_call: TRBJ2-7; cdr3_length: 14; clone_size: NA; d_call: TRBD2; v_call: TRBV5-1; cdr3_nt: TGCGCCAGCACCTGGGGAGGCGGGGGTTACGAGCAGTACTTC; cdr3_aa: CASTWGGGGYEQYF
j_call: TRBJ2-7; cdr3_length: 14; clone_size: NA; d_call: TRBD1; v_call: TRBV18; cdr3_nt: TGTGCCAGCTCACCCCACCCGGACAGGGCCGAGCAGTACTTC; cdr3_aa: CASSPHPDRAEQYF
j_call: TRBJ2-7; cdr3_length: 15; clone_size: few; d_call: TRBD2; v_call: TRBV6-1; cdr3_nt: TGTGCCAGCAGTGAAGGGCTAGCGGGACCCTACGAGCAGTACTTC; cdr3_aa: CASSEGLAGPYEQYF
j_call: TRBJ1-5; cdr3_length: 14; clone_size: NA; d_call: TRBD1; v_call: TRBV19; cdr3_nt: TGTGCCACTAGGGACAGGGGGAGCAATCAGCCCCAGCATTTT; cdr3_aa: CATRDRGSNQPQHF
j_call: TRBJ2-1; cdr3_length: 17; clone_size: NA; d_call: NA; v_call: TRBV21-1; cdr3_nt: TGTGCCAGCAGCAAAGAGGGGTGGCCAGCAAGCTACAATGAGCAGTTCTTC; cdr3_aa: CASSKEGWPASYNEQFF
j_call: TRBJ2-1; cdr3_length: 16; clone_size: NA; d_call: TRBD2; v_call: TRBV5-4; cdr3_nt: TGTGCCAGCAGCTCCTTGACTAGCGGGAGATCCAATGAGCAGTTCTTC; cdr3_aa: CASSSLTSGRSNEQFF
j_call: TRBJ2-2; cdr3_length: 16; clone_size: few; d_call: NA; v_call: TRBV5-1; cdr3_nt: TGCGCCAGCAGCTTGGTCCCGGGACATAGCACCGGGGAGCTGTTTTTT; cdr3_aa: CASSLVPGHSTGELFF
j_call: TRBJ2-1; cdr3_length: 14; clone_size: NA; d_call: TRBD2; v_call: TRBV27; cdr3_nt: TGTGCCAGCAGTTACGGGAGGGCCTACAATGAGCAGTTCTTC; cdr3_aa: CASSYGRAYNEQFF
j_call: TRBJ1-5; cdr3_length: 15; clone_size: NA; d_call: NA; v_call: TRBV19; cdr3_nt: TGTGCCAGTACCCCCCAGGGAATGGGCAATCAGCCCCAGCATTTT; cdr3_aa: CASTPQGMGNQPQHF
j_call: TRBJ2-3; cdr3_length: 14; clone_size: NA; d_call: NA; v_call: TRBV5-1; cdr3_nt: TGCGCCAGCAGCTTGGCACCGCCCGGGAATACGCAGTATTTT; cdr3_aa: CASSLAPPGNTQYF
j_call: TRBJ1-3; cdr3_length: 13; clone_size: NA; d_call: NA; v_call: TRBV2; cdr3_nt: TGTGCCAGCAAGCCACCCGATGGAAACACCATATATTTT; cdr3_aa: CASKPPDGNTIYF
j_call: TRBJ2-2; cdr3_length: 15; clone_size: once; d_call: NA; v_call: TRBV7-9; cdr3_nt: TGTGCCAGCAGCGCCCCCGGGATCGAGGCCGGGGAGCTGTTTTTT; cdr3_aa: CASSAPGIEAGELFF
j_call: TRBJ2-3; cdr3_length: 15; clone_size: NA; d_call: TRBD1; v_call: TRBV5-4; cdr3_nt: TGTGCCAGCAGCTCAATTACAGGGGGGACAGATACGCAGTATTTT; cdr3_aa: CASSSITGGTDTQYF
j_call: TRBJ2-2; cdr3_length: 15; clone_size: NA; d_call: NA; v_call: TRBV18; cdr3_nt: TGTGCCAGCTCTCCCCCGGGACTTATGACCGGGGAGCTGTTTTTT; cdr3_aa: CASSPPGLMTGELFF
j_call: TRBJ2-2; cdr3_length: 19; clone_size: NA; d_call: TRBD2; v_call: TRBV27; cdr3_nt: TGTGCCAGCAGTCCAACCCCTCGACTAGCGGGAGTGAACACCGGGGAGCTGTTTTTT; cdr3_aa: CASSPTPRLAGVNTGELFF
j_call: TRBJ1-2; cdr3_length: 15; clone_size: NA; d_call: TRBD1; v_call: TRBV27; cdr3_nt: TGTGCCAGCAGTTCCTGGGACAGGACAAACTATGGCTACACCTTC; cdr3_aa: CASSSWDRTNYGYTF
j_call: TRBJ2-3; cdr3_length: 18; clone_size: NA; d_call: TRBD2; v_call: TRBV10-1; cdr3_nt: TGCGCCAGCAGTGTCGGCCGGAGAGCGGGAGGGATGACAGATACGCAGTATTTT; cdr3_aa: CASSVGRRAGGMTDTQYF
j_call: TRBJ2-1; cdr3_length: 16; clone_size: NA; d_call: TRBD2; v_call: TRBV6-5; cdr3_nt: TGTGCCAGCAGTTCTTCCGGGACTAGCGGCTACAATGAGCAGTTCTTC; cdr3_aa: CASSSSGTSGYNEQFF
j_call: TRBJ2-2; cdr3_length: 13; clone_size: NA; d_call: NA; v_call: TRBV4-1; cdr3_nt: TGCGCCAGCAGCCGGGCCGTGGACGGGGAGCTGTTTTTT; cdr3_aa: CASSRAVDGELFF
j_call: TRBJ2-5; cdr3_length: 16; clone_size: NA; d_call: TRBD1; v_call: TRBV19; cdr3_nt: TGTGCCAGTAGCTCCACCCGACAGGGGCCCCAAGAGACCCAGTACTTC; cdr3_aa: CASSSTRQGPQETQYF